The 9 T cell receptor beta chains below all came from one sample that was sequenced in a study of human T cells and chemical hapten exposure. TCRdb recomputed calls from the RACE reads with MiXCR, one row per CDR3 protein. The sample shows nearly 350,000 distinct CDR3 sequences, around 6.9% of them seen only once. Time point noted: patch test 1, 2 weeks after DPC sensitization. Described treatment: therapeutic diphenylcyclopropenone sensitization with weekly scalp DPC. The input for sequencing was whole blood, taken in connection with sensitization to the hapten diphenylcyclopropenone (DPC). Every receptor here comes from a woman aged 18-29 years with alopecia areata. Some clones in this sample may be carry-over from other donors' samples.

This clonotype was seen ten or more times. The J gene is TRBJ2-5, the V gene TRBV6-2 or TRBV6-3, with D perhaps being TRBD1 or TRBD2 (5 bases each). This CDR3 spans 14 amino acids. V lost 2 bases and J lost 4, with 11 bases in between. Germline CDR1 MNHEY, CDR2 SVGEGT. The CDR3 region is CASSYGTPGETQYF. DNA for the CDR3: TGTGCCAGCAGTTACGGGACCCCGGGAGAGACCCAGTACTTC.

The chain uses TRBV7-3 and TRBJ2-3; D tentatively fits TRBD1 or TRBD2 (5 bases each). CDR3 length equals 14 residues. V lost 2 bases, J lost 6 bases, and 12 bases lay in between. Germline V CDR1 and CDR2: SGHTA, FQGTGA. DNA of the CDR3: TGTGCCAGCAGCTTAGGGACGGTGGGGGATACGCAGTATTTT. This gives the protein CASSLGTVGDTQYF.

V usage is TRBV7-8 and J usage is TRBJ1-2; no reliable D call. V was clipped by 2 bases and J by 5 bases, with 12 bases between them. From germline, CDR1 is SGHVS and CDR2 FQNEAQ. This CDR3 is 14 amino acids long. The CDR3 region is CASSLRDGSYGYTF. The CDR3 bases are TGTGCCAGCAGCTTAAGAGACGGCTCGTATGGCTACACCTTC.

At least ten counts were recorded for this clonotype. V gene TRBV6-1 combines with J gene TRBJ2-1; 11 positions agree with TRBD2. Germline V lookup: CDR1 MNHNS, CDR2 SASEGT. Trimming took 3 bases from V and 4 from J; bases not matched to a gene: 2. The CDR3 sequence is 15 residues long. The CDR3 loop is CASSDSGGDYNEQFF. The CDR3 coding sequence is TGTGCCAGCAGTGATAGCGGGGGGGATTACAATGAGCAGTTCTTC.

This clonotype showed up just a few times. This chain connects TRBV5-1 to TRBJ1-1, with D possibly being TRBD1 (5 bases). The CDR3 totals 16 residues. From germline, CDR1 is SGHRS and CDR2 YFSETQ. The V end lost 4 bases, the J end lost 7 bases, and 23 bases lay between the germline ends. The CDR3 nucleotides read TGCGCCAGCAGCCAAGGGATTAGTGGCAGGGTGGATGAAGCTTTCTTT. Amino acid sequence: CASSQGISGRVDEAFF.

This clonotype has just a few counts. This sequence joins TRBV20-1 and TRBJ1-3; 12 bases align to TRBD1. Germline CDR1 is DFQATT and CDR2 is SNEGSKA (reference sequence). Trimming removed 5 bases from V and 4 bases from J; junction bases left unmatched: 9. The CDR3 runs to 16 residues. DNA for the CDR3: TGCAGTGCTGAAACCGGGACAGGGGGCCTCGGAAACACCATATATTTT. Protein product: CSAETGTGGLGNTIYF.

The V and J genes are TRBV20-1 and TRBJ2-3; TRBD2 is a possible D gene (6 bases). This CDR3 has 14 residues. Germline loops: CDR1 DFQATT, CDR2 SNEGSKA (reference sequence). Trimming left V 5 bases short and J 0 bases short, with 12 bases between. As DNA, the CDR3 is TGCAGTGCTCCGAAGCGGGCTAGCACAGATACGCAGTATTTT. Translating it yields CSAPKRASTDTQYF.

The chain joins TRBV5-6 to TRBJ1-6; D is ambiguous. CDR1 and CDR2 (germline): SGHDT, YYEEEE. The CDR3 spans 13 residues. V lost 0 bases, J lost 5 bases, and 3 bases lay in between. The CDR3 is CASSLVHNSPLHF. CDR3 nucleotides: TGTGCCAGCAGCTTGGTCCATAATTCACCCCTCCACTTT.

The chain joins TRBV9 to TRBJ2-3, with TRBD2 as a possible D gene (6 bases). Deletions cut 1 base from V and 1 base from J, with 10 bases between. The CDR3 runs 15 residues. From germline, CDR1 is SGDLS and CDR2 YYNGEE. The DNA for the CDR3 is TGTGCCAGCAGCGTACGAGGCGGGGGCACAGATACGCAGTATTTT. Protein sequence: CASSVRGGGTDTQYF.